This TCR beta chain was found in a study of regulatory T cells in long-lasting Graves disease. Whole-study findings and limits: Comparison showed that persistent patients shared more public clonotypes (about 2,700) than new patients (approximately 930). Researchers examined only peripheral blood and not thyroid tissue.

Time point of the sample: persistent/refractory GD, antithyroid drugs over 5 years with positive TRAb. After RNA was extracted from PBMCs, the TCR library was made from it. Building of the TCR beta libraries involved iRepertoire HTBI primers and Arm-PCR of CDR3 regions. How the authors handled the data: Samples collectively showed 62 TRBV and roughly 15 TRBJ segments. MiXCR was run by TCRdb on the multiplex PCR reads, yielding one entry per CDR3 protein. These V and J calls derive from TCRdb rather than the authors' analysis. The table shows some 430,000 distinct CDR3 sequences, with roughly 21% occurring only once. This clonotype has a handful of counts. What it binds is unknown. CDR3 length: 17 residues. Looked up from germline, CDR1 is LNHDA and CDR2 is SQIVND (reference sequence). V shed 3 bases, J shed 9 bases, and the junction held 12 bases outside the gene matches.

Sequences were derived from peripheral blood mononuclear cells (PBMCs), sampled when the disease was refractory, from a patient treated with antithyroid drugs. The TCR comes from a female donor with Graves disease. This chain connects TRBV19 to TRBJ2-1, with TRBD2 matching over 12 bases. CDR3 protein: CASSMGAGLAGRGEQFF. In DNA, the CDR3 is TGTGCCAGTAGTATGGGGGCCGGACTAGCGGGACGGGGTGAGCAGTTCTTC.